These 15 T cell receptor beta chains were sequenced from one sample in a study of monozygotic twins with cystic fibrosis. Sequencing was performed with immunoSEQ multiplex PCR; in TCRdb, only in-frame clones are kept and a portion is missing. The sample includes some 31,000 clones, about 85% seen only once; the top ten take roughly 0.9%. The sequenced material came from blood. Receptor source: a girl aged 2-10 years with cystic fibrosis.

The rearrangement links TRBV6-5 to TRBJ2-3; 10 nucleotides match TRBD2. Germline V lookup: CDR1 MNHEY, CDR2 SVGAGI. This CDR3 region has 15 residues. V trimming: 6 bases; J trimming: 9 bases; junction bases outside the gene matches: 12. This CDR3 reads CASSPQREGFSTQYF. The CDR3 nucleotides are TGTGCCAGCAGCCCCCAGCGGGAGGGATTCTCGACGCAGTATTTT.

The chain links TRBV6-9 to TRBJ1-5; D gene uncertain. Germline V lookup: CDR1 MNHGY, CDR2 SVAAGI. This CDR3 comprises 15 residues. Trimming took off 3 bases at V and 4 bases at J, with 13 bases between the two ends. The CDR3 region is CASSYGWYRNQPQHF. The DNA of the CDR3 is TGTGCCAGCAGTTACGGATGGTACAGAAATCAGCCCCAGCATTTT.

The chain recombines TRBV9 with TRBJ1-4; 10 nucleotides line up with TRBD1. CDR1 SGDLS and CDR2 YYNGEE come from the germline V gene. The CDR3 consists of 16 residues. V gave up 4 bases and J gave up 8 bases; unmatched junction bases: 11. In DNA form, the CDR3 reads TGTGCCAGCAGCCCCCGACAGGGGGCTAGGGACGAAAAACTGTTTTTT. Protein product: CASSPRQGARDEKLFF.

The chain employs TRBV6-5 and TRBJ1-6; weak D call: TRBD1 (5 bases). CDR1 MNHEY and CDR2 SVGAGI come from the germline V gene. The CDR3 is made up of 14 amino acids. V was pared by 6 bases and J by 8 bases, with 14 bases between. CDR3 in amino acids: CASSSGANHSPLHF. For the CDR3, the DNA is TGTGCCAGCAGCAGCGGGGCGAATCATTCACCCCTCCACTTT.

V is TRBV2 and J is TRBJ2-3; D not resolved. The CDR3 loop spans 12 amino acids. CDR1 SNHLY and CDR2 FYNNEI come from the germline V gene. The germline V and J ends were trimmed by 2 bases and 5 bases, with 5 bases remaining between them. DNA for the CDR3: TGTGCCAGCAGTGAATCGGGAGATACGCAGTATTTT. This encodes CASSESGDTQYF.

In its sample, this clone was seen once. The V call is TRBV11-2, the J call TRBJ1-5; D remains ambiguous. V was shortened by 4 bases and J by 6 bases, with 10 bases between the two germline ends. This CDR3 has 13 amino acids. Looked up from germline, CDR1 is SGHAT and CDR2 is FQNNGV. This CDR3 is CASSSDPIQPQHF. In nucleotides, the CDR3 is TGTGCCAGCAGCTCCGACCCGATTCAGCCCCAGCATTTT.

A single count supports this clone. The chain carries TRBV25-1 and TRBJ2-2; 10 bases fit TRBD1. The length of the CDR3 is 18 residues. CDR1 and CDR2 from the germline V gene are MGHDK and SYGVNS. Unmatched junction bases numbered 14, after V lost 5 bases and J lost 5 bases. The CDR3 reads CASSTLGDRGLETGELFF. In nucleotides, the CDR3 is TGTGCCAGCAGTACCCTGGGAGACAGGGGGCTAGAGACCGGGGAGCTGTTTTTT.

V and J are TRBV9 and TRBJ2-5, with TRBD2 as a possible D gene (6 bases). Germline CDR1 reads SGDLS; CDR2 reads YYNGEE. The ends were cut back, 3 bases at V and 9 bases at J, with 18 bases in the middle. This CDR3 has 14 residues. The CDR3 coding sequence is TGTGCCAGCAGCGCGGTCCGGGACTCCCGTTCCCAGTACTTC. As protein: CASSAVRDSRSQYF.

The V call is TRBV7-9, the J call TRBJ2-1; D ambiguous. There are 12 residues in the CDR3. Germline CDR1 is SEHNR and CDR2 is FQNEAQ (reference sequence). Between the trimmed V and J ends, which lost 2 bases and 8 bases, there was a span of 7 bases. The CDR3 sequence is CASSLTMYEQFF. CDR3 coding DNA: TGTGCCAGCAGCTTAACTATGTATGAGCAGTTCTTC.

This clone is a singleton in its sample. The rearrangement links TRBV5-4 to TRBJ2-7; 8 bases match TRBD1. There are 16 residues in the CDR3. CDR1 and CDR2 from the germline V gene are SGHNT and YYREEE (reference sequence). J gave up 4 bases and V 0 bases, and 9 bases lay outside the gene matches. Here the CDR3 reads CASSLDLGQASYEQYF. For the CDR3, the DNA is TGTGCCAGCAGCTTGGATTTGGGACAGGCATCGTACGAGCAGTACTTC.

This chain uses TRBV6-5 with TRBJ1-2; 9 positions agree with TRBD1. CDR1 and CDR2 from the germline V gene are MNHEY and SVGAGI. With 6 bases clipped from V and 8 bases from J, the junction kept 7 bases outside the gene matches. The CDR3 runs to 13 residues. CDR3 in DNA: TGTGCCAGCAGCTCGGACAGGGGAAAAGGCTACACCTTC. It codes for CASSSDRGKGYTF.

The V gene is TRBV2, the J gene TRBJ2-1; TRBD2 matches 10 bases. Germline CDR1 SNHLY, CDR2 FYNNEI. The CDR3 sequence is 19 residues long. J was trimmed by 4 bases and V by 1 base; bases with no gene match: 13. The CDR3 coding sequence is TGTGCCAGCAGTGAAGTAGCGGGAGGCTCTGGTGGGTGGTACAATGAGCAGTTCTTC. Its translation: CASSEVAGGSGGWYNEQFF.

This sequence joins TRBV27 and TRBJ1-2, with TRBD1 matching over 8 bases. Looked up from germline, CDR1 is MNHEY and CDR2 is SMNVEV (reference sequence). This CDR3 comprises 16 residues. Trimming took 5 bases from V and 4 from J; bases not matched to a gene: 12. The CDR3 coding sequence is TGTGCCAGCAGTGTCGACCCAGGGGGCTTGGCCTATGGCTACACCTTC. Protein product: CASSVDPGGLAYGYTF.

The chain is built from TRBV6-5 and TRBJ1-1; D ambiguous. The CDR3 consists of 16 residues. V lost 2 bases and J lost 1, with 14 bases in between. CDR1 MNHEY and CDR2 SVGAGI come from the germline V gene. As DNA, the CDR3 is TGTGCCAGCAGTTACCGACTTACGCGATCGAACACTGAAGCTTTCTTT. It is translated as CASSYRLTRSNTEAFF.

Only one count was recorded for this clone. The chain carries TRBV5-1 and TRBJ2-1; D uncertain. The V and J ends lost 0 bases and 8 bases respectively, with 12 bases between them. The CDR3 runs to 14 residues. Germline CDR1 is SGHRS and CDR2 is YFSETQ. CDR3 DNA: TGCGCCAGCAGCTTGGACTGGGGTGGTGATGAGCAGTTCTTC. This encodes CASSLDWGGDEQFF. Supplemented by reference TRBV5-1 and TRBJ2-1, the full variable domain reads KAGVTQTPRYLIKTRGQQVTLSCSPISGHRSVSWYQQTPGQGLQFLFEYFSETQRNKGNFPGRFSGRQFSNSRSEMNVSTLELGDSALYLCASSLDWGGDEQFFGPGTRLTVL.